This T cell receptor (beta chain) was observed in a study of blood T cell repertoires in COVID-19. Study context: Samples representing acute and convalescent COVID-19 were sourced from the United States, Italy and Spain. The cDNA or gDNA used as material had been derived from T cells, B-cell-depleted T cells, or PBMCs.

In the source study's methods: Counts of nucleated cells, estimated from reference gene primer amplification, were obtained. The assay was immunoSEQ multiplex PCR, and TCRdb's table has in-frame clones only and misses some. Clone size and the V and J calls come from that table; the DNA yielded D and trimming. The sample yields 200,000 to 250,000 clones, 85% to 90% seen once. This clone was counted a few times. The source material was peripheral blood. The origin of this receptor is a man in his sixties with acute or convalescent COVID-19.

CDR3 amino acids: CASLPGFLNQPQHF. CDR3 nucleotide sequence: TGTGCCAGCCTTCCTGGCTTCCTCAATCAGCCCCAGCATTTT. This chain links TRBV27 with TRBJ1-5; no clear D gene. Germline V gene data show CDR1 as MNHEY and CDR2 as SMNVEV (reference sequence). V lost 8 bases and J 3 bases, leaving 14 bases between the germline ends. The CDR3 runs to 14 residues.